This T cell receptor beta chain is drawn from a study of beta chain features in type 1 diabetes. Whole-study results and caveats: Although PCR might favor shorter templates, it would do so equally in patients and controls. TCRB CDR3 length was moderately but significantly reduced in all four CD4+ subsets of Type 1 diabetes patients.

The isolated RNA, all of it, was reverse transcribed, so expressed TCRB transcripts were what got sequenced. This table comes from immunoSEQ multiplex PCR, and its TCRdb copy is limited to in-frame clones, with some not included. Of hundreds of thousands of clones in the sample, 13% to 15% were seen once. The CDR3 totals 12 residues. Germline loops: CDR1 SNHLY, CDR2 FYNNEI. V was shortened by 6 bases and J by 3 bases, with 8 bases between the two germline ends. Isolation of CD4+ naive, central memory, regulatory and stem cell-like memory cells was achieved by sorting via CD45RO/CCR7/CD25/CD127/CD95/CD27. Purity exceeding 95% was reached by all sorted populations. This clone showed up just a few times. Its antigen is not identified.

The genes are TRBV2 and TRBJ1-2; D gene unclear. Sequencing was done on a sample of naive CD4+ T cells from blood. The clonotype was recovered from a man aged 25-40 years with type 1 diabetes. CDR3 sequence: CASREIDYGYTF. As DNA, the CDR3 is TGTGCCAGCAGGGAGATAGACTATGGCTACACCTTC.